This T cell receptor (beta chain) came from a study of response to subunit inactivated influenza vaccine. Regarding the study as a whole: Each seasonal influenza vaccination, the authors suggested, recruits few new T cells.

This clonotype was observed many times. Its antigen is not known. A single record per CDR3 protein comes from TCRdb applying MiXCR to the RT-PCR reads. The sample gives about 160,000 distinct CDR3 sequences, about a tenth of which show up once; around 12% is in the top ten. There are 15 residues in the CDR3. Germline CDR1 and CDR2: SGHTA and FQGNSA. Trimming took 0 bases from V and 5 from J, leaving 11 bases between them. This TCR was sampled from a man in his forties or fifties who received an inactivated influenza vaccine. The sequenced sample was non-naive T cells sorted from PBMCs, obtained 35 to 45 days after vaccination. The chain recombines TRBV7-2 with TRBJ2-4; no clear D gene. The CDR3 DNA follows: TGTGCCAGCAGCTTAGCGCGGCGGCAGGAAAACATTCAGTACTTC. Its translation: CASSLARRQENIQYF.